This TCR beta chain was observed in a study of breast tumors, draining lymph nodes, adjacent tissues. Study-wide findings and caveats: Tumor T cell lymph node origin was a supported hypothesis, not proven. The data were judged consistent with most tumor T cells coming from lymph node and expanding in tumor. Tumor and nontumor repertoires were significantly more similar in luminal-like than in basal-like breast cancer. Tumor repertoires ranked between lymph nodes and nontumor tissue in diversity, with V and J gene preferences.

On this clonotype itself: What it recognizes is unknown.

From the multiplex PCR reads, TCRdb called clonotypes with MiXCR, one entry per CDR3 protein. The sample records about 230,000 distinct CDR3 sequences, roughly 32% being singletons. V shed 3 bases and J shed 2 bases, with 6 bases lying between them. This CDR3 is 13 amino acids long. The germline CDR1 and CDR2 sequences are KGHDR and SFDVKD. Axillary draining lymph nodes of breast cancer patients supplied the node samples. The genes are TRBV24-1 and TRBJ1-2; perhaps TRBD1 as D (6 bases). The material sequenced was axillary lymph node tissue. The TCR comes from a female donor with breast cancer. Some clones in this sample may be carry-over from other donors' samples. The CDR3 nucleotides read TGTGCCACCAGTGATAGGGGGAACTATGGCTACACCTTC. Its protein is CATSDRGNYGYTF.